Presented here are 29 T cell receptor beta chains from one specimen sequenced in a study of blood T cell repertoires in COVID-19. The repertoire was sequenced with immunoSEQ multiplex PCR; TCRdb's copy has only in-frame clones and lacks some. In the table there are about 210,000 clones, roughly four fifths of which are singletons. Sequenced input: peripheral blood. The receptors here all came from a woman over 75 with COVID-19, enrolled during active disease.

V gene TRBV5-8 combines with J gene TRBJ2-2; D not certain. Germline V gene lookup returns CDR1 SGHTS and CDR2 YDEGEE. V lost 1 base and J 5 bases, leaving 15 bases between the germline ends. The CDR3 spans 16 residues. This CDR3 is CASSLSPGGMTGELFF. CDR3 nucleotides: TGTGCCAGCAGCTTGTCGCCAGGTGGTATGACCGGGGAGCTGTTTTTT.

The chain recombines TRBV5-1 with TRBJ2-5; 8 positions match TRBD1. This CDR3 is 15 amino acids long. Germline trimming cut 6 bases from V and 5 bases from J; bases unmatched to any gene: 12. Germline V lookup: CDR1 SGHRS, CDR2 YFSETQ. The CDR3 here is CASTDPGGAGETQYF. Here the CDR3 DNA reads TGCGCCAGCACAGACCCAGGGGGCGCGGGTGAGACCCAGTACTTC.

V gene TRBV6-5 combines with J gene TRBJ1-2, with 7 bases fitting TRBD1. The length of the CDR3 is 14 residues. J lost 0 bases, V lost 6 bases, and 4 bases had no gene match. The germline gives CDR1 MNHEY, CDR2 SVGAGI. The CDR3 nucleotides are TGTGCCAGCAGGCCCGGGACAGCTAACTATGGCTACACCTTC. Protein product: CASRPGTANYGYTF.

V is TRBV15 and J is TRBJ2-3; 7 nucleotides line up with TRBD1. Germline V CDR1 and CDR2: LNHNV, YYDKDF (reference sequence). This CDR3 contains 16 residues. V trimming: 0 bases; J trimming: 4 bases; junction bases outside the gene matches: 7. The CDR3 DNA is TGTGCCACCAGCAGAGATGGGGCGCAGGGGGCAGATACGCAGTATTTT. Its protein product is CATSRDGAQGADTQYF.

The chain joins TRBV18 to TRBJ2-1; D may be TRBD2 (6 bases). With 6 bases removed from V and 4 bases from J, the gap between germline ends came to 13 bases. Looked up from germline, CDR1 is KGHSH and CDR2 is LQKENI. CDR3 length: 14 amino acids. CDR3: CASSPLSGYNEQFF. In DNA, the CDR3 is TGTGCCAGCTCCCCGCTTAGCGGATACAATGAGCAGTTCTTC.

The CDR3 region has the DNA TGTGCCAGCACCCCAGGGGTGGATCAGCCCCAGCATTTT. This encodes CASTPGVDQPQHF. The J gene is TRBJ1-5, the V gene TRBV28; a possible D gene is TRBD1 (6 bases). Per the germline V gene, CDR1 is MDHEN and CDR2 is SYDVKM. The ends were cut back, 7 bases at V and 5 bases at J, with 12 bases in the middle. This CDR3 contains 13 residues.

The V and J genes are TRBV5-6 and TRBJ1-1; D is uncertain. The CDR3 loop spans 13 amino acids. The germline CDR1 and CDR2 sequences are SGHDT and YYEEEE. Trimming removed 6 bases at V and 2 bases at J, with 11 bases between. The CDR3 region is CASKNGRNTEAFF. DNA for the CDR3: TGTGCCAGCAAAAATGGGCGAAACACTGAAGCTTTCTTT.

The genes are TRBV7-8 and TRBJ1-2; D is uncertain. Trimming left V 3 bases short and J 0 bases short, with 8 bases between. Germline V gene data show CDR1 as SGHVS and CDR2 as FQNEAQ. The CDR3 totals 14 residues. CDR3 sequence reads: CASSFAGPNYGYTF. The CDR3 region has the DNA TGTGCCAGCAGCTTCGCTGGGCCTAACTATGGCTACACCTTC.

The chain has TRBV10-3 and TRBJ2-2; 9 bases agree with TRBD1. CDR1 and CDR2 from the germline V gene are ENHRY and SYGVKD. This CDR3 has 15 residues. The V gene end was trimmed by 6 bases and the J gene end by 6 bases; junction bases not matched to a gene: 8. The CDR3 spells CAIRVRDRVSGELFF. CDR3 in DNA: TGTGCCATCAGAGTCCGGGACAGGGTTTCCGGGGAGCTGTTTTTT.

CDR3 sequence reads: CASSEAGTSELFF. Here the CDR3 DNA reads TGTGCCAGCAGTGAAGCGGGGACAAGCGAGCTGTTTTTT. This chain joins TRBV2 and TRBJ2-2; possible D gene TRBD1, 6 bases. V lost 0 bases and J lost 11, with 10 bases in between. Germline CDR1 is SNHLY and CDR2 is FYNNEI. This CDR3 has 13 residues.

The rearrangement joins TRBV6-6 to TRBJ1-2, with TRBD1 matching 10 bases. There are 12 residues in the CDR3. Germline V lookup: CDR1 MNHNY, CDR2 SVGAGI (reference sequence). J gave up 13 bases and V 2 bases, and 4 bases lay outside the gene matches. As DNA, the CDR3 is TGTGCCAGCAGTTACGGGACAGGGGACAGCACCTTC. It specifies CASSYGTGDSTF.

To note about this clone: A read error may account for a junction end that differs from germline. DNA of the CDR3: TGTGCCAGCAGCCCCGACCCTGGGAGACCGCCGGGCTTC. Residues: CASSPDPGRPPGF. V usage is TRBV3-1 (or the pseudogene TRBV3-2) and J usage is TRBJ2-7; D might be TRBD2 (5 bases). The V gene's germline CDR1 is LGHDT and CDR2 YNNKEL (reference sequence). This CDR3 region has 13 residues.

This clone was detected once. The chain carries TRBV7-9 and TRBJ2-1; D may be TRBD2 (5 bases). The CDR3 extends over 13 amino acids. Trimming removed 5 bases at V and 0 bases at J, with 5 bases between. The germline V gene has CDR1 SEHNR and CDR2 FQNEAQ (reference sequence). CDR3 sequence reads: CASSRDSYNEQFF. DNA of the CDR3: TGTGCCAGCAGCCGGGACTCCTACAATGAGCAGTTCTTC. Drawing the rest from reference TRBV7-9 and TRBJ2-1, the complete variable domain is DTGVSQNPRHKITKRGQNVTFRCDPISEHNRLYWYRQTLGQGPEFLTYFQNEAQLEKSRLLSDRFSAERPKGSFSTLEIQRTEQGDSAMYLCASSRDSYNEQFFGPGTRLTVL.

The rearrangement links TRBV7-2 to TRBJ1-5; no clear D gene. The CDR3 is 13 residues long. The V gene lost 7 bases and the J gene lost 4 bases, with 11 bases spanning the gap. CDR1 SGHTA and CDR2 FQGNSA come from the germline V gene. The CDR3 reads CASTPGPNQPQHF. As DNA, the CDR3 is TGTGCCAGCACCCCTGGCCCGAATCAGCCCCAGCATTTT.

This chain links TRBV11-3 with TRBJ2-5, with 10 positions matching TRBD2. CDR3 length: 15 residues. J lost 1 base, V lost 5 bases, and 4 bases had no gene match. Germline V gene data show CDR1 as SGHNT and CDR2 as YENEEA. This chain's CDR3 is CASSQGLAAQETQYF. CDR3 DNA: TGTGCCAGCAGCCAAGGACTAGCGGCCCAAGAGACCCAGTACTTC.

The CDR3 spells CASSQPTGDSGNTIYF. DNA of the CDR3: TGCGCCAGCAGCCAACCAACAGGGGACTCTGGAAACACCATATATTTT. The chain combines TRBV4-1 with TRBJ1-3; 7 nucleotides line up with TRBD1. CDR3 length equals 16 residues. Per germline, CDR1 MGHRA and CDR2 YSYEKL. V was pared by 2 bases and J by 0 bases, with 4 bases of the junction left unmatched.

The chain carries TRBV28 and TRBJ2-7; 13 bases map to TRBD2. The V and J ends lost 6 bases and 4 bases, in that order; junction bases with no gene match: 6. Germline V lookup: CDR1 MDHEN, CDR2 SYDVKM. This CDR3 is built from 15 residues. CDR3 sequence reads: CASRRTSGRVYEQYF. The CDR3 nucleotides are TGTGCCAGCAGACGAACTAGCGGGAGGGTTTACGAGCAGTACTTC.

The CDR3 DNA reads TGTGCCAGCAGTTCCCCCGCCCCGCGCTCCTACAATGAGCAGTTCTTC. This sequence encodes CASSSPAPRSYNEQFF. The chain recombines TRBV6-5 with TRBJ2-1, with D unclear. Germline V gives CDR1 MNHEY, CDR2 SVGAGI. Trimming left V 4 bases short and J 0 bases short, with 13 bases between. The CDR3 is made up of 16 amino acids.

This rearrangement joins TRBV9 to TRBJ1-1; no definite D call. V lost 4 bases and J lost 0, with 13 bases in between. The CDR3 is 15 amino acids. Looked up from germline, CDR1 is SGDLS and CDR2 is YYNGEE. The CDR3 sequence: CASSPRSALNTEAFF. As DNA, the CDR3 is TGTGCCAGCAGCCCGCGGTCTGCACTGAACACTGAAGCTTTCTTT.

The chain is built from TRBV27 and TRBJ2-3; 12 positions match TRBD2. CDR1 and CDR2 (germline): MNHEY, SMNVEV (reference sequence). The CDR3 spans 15 residues. V was pared by 8 bases and J by 5 bases, with 8 bases of the junction left unmatched. The CDR3 is CASLRTSGILDTQYF. CDR3 nucleotide sequence: TGTGCCAGCCTAAGGACTAGCGGGATTCTAGATACGCAGTATTTT.

The chain employs TRBV28 and TRBJ2-1; D is possibly TRBD1 (6 bases). The CDR3 is 13 amino acids. V was trimmed by 7 bases and J by 6 bases, leaving 13 bases between them. Germline V lookup: CDR1 MDHEN, CDR2 SYDVKM. The CDR3 spells CASTQQGANEQFF. The CDR3 nucleotides are TGTGCCAGCACACAACAGGGTGCCAATGAGCAGTTCTTC.

Only one count was recorded for this clone. The rearrangement links TRBV3-1 (or the pseudogene TRBV3-2) to TRBJ2-3; D might be TRBD1 (6 bases). V was shortened by 4 bases and J by 3 bases, with 17 bases between the two germline ends. This CDR3 has 16 residues. Germline V gene sequence: CDR1 LGHDT, CDR2 YNNKEL (reference sequence). The CDR3 sequence: CASSPWSQGRTDTQYF. The CDR3 DNA follows: TGTGCCAGCAGCCCCTGGTCACAGGGTAGGACAGATACGCAGTATTTT.

In DNA form, the CDR3 reads TGTGCCAGCAGCTTACAGGCATCGGATCAGCCCCAGCATTTT. This translates into CASSLQASDQPQHF. The V call is TRBV7-2, the J call TRBJ1-5; D remains unclear. The germline gives CDR1 SGHTA, CDR2 FQGNSA. The CDR3 extends over 14 amino acids. V lost 2 bases to trimming and J lost 5 bases, with 10 bases between them.

The chain links TRBV24-1 to TRBJ1-2; a possible D gene is TRBD1 (5 bases). V was cut by 7 bases and J by 1 base, with 6 bases left in between. CDR1 KGHDR and CDR2 SFDVKD come from the germline V gene. The CDR3 sequence is 12 residues long. The CDR3: CATSGGNYGYTF. The CDR3 nucleotides are TGTGCCACCAGCGGGGGTAACTATGGCTACACCTTC.

This clone has only a few counts. V is TRBV12-3 or TRBV12-4 and J is TRBJ2-1; D is unresolved. This CDR3 has 13 amino acids. V lost 5 bases, J lost 0 bases, and 5 bases lay in between. CDR3: CASSPSSYNEQFF. The CDR3 nucleotides are TGTGCCAGCAGTCCTTCCTCCTACAATGAGCAGTTCTTC.

CDR3 DNA: TGTGCCAGCAGACGGGTCCGGGACAGGGGGTTCGACGGCTACACCTTC. This translates into CASRRVRDRGFDGYTF. The chain has TRBV28 and TRBJ1-2; 11 positions match TRBD1. The CDR3 loop spans 16 amino acids. The V gene's germline CDR1 is MDHEN and CDR2 SYDVKM. Trimming removed 6 bases from V and 8 bases from J; junction bases left unmatched: 14.

V gene TRBV19 combines with J gene TRBJ2-5; 9 nucleotides align to TRBD1. Losses at the gene ends were 0 bases for V and 5 bases for J; bases not matched to a gene: 13. The CDR3 spans 18 residues. Looked up from germline, CDR1 is LNHDA and CDR2 is SQIVND (reference sequence). DNA for the CDR3: TGTGCCAGTAGTATAGATCGTTTAACAGGGGGCCTGTTGGAGACCCAGTACTTC. Protein sequence: CASSIDRLTGGLLETQYF.

Comment on this clone: The identical CDR3 is also encoded by other nucleotide sequences in the sample. The CDR3 region is CASSVATGNYGYTF. CDR3 coding DNA: TGTGCCAGCAGCGTAGCCACAGGGAACTATGGCTACACCTTC. The rearrangement uses TRBV9 and TRBJ1-2; D is possibly TRBD1 (6 bases). V lost 0 bases and J lost 2, with 8 bases in between. Germline V gene lookup returns CDR1 SGDLS and CDR2 YYNGEE. The CDR3 is 14 amino acids.

The rearrangement joins TRBV5-6 to TRBJ1-1; D uncertain. The CDR3 runs 11 residues. Per the germline V gene, CDR1 is SGHDT and CDR2 is YYEEEE. V lost 3 bases and J lost 6, with 6 bases in between. In DNA form, the CDR3 reads TGTGCCAGCAGCTCCTACGCTGAAGCTTTCTTT. This sequence encodes CASSSYAEAFF.